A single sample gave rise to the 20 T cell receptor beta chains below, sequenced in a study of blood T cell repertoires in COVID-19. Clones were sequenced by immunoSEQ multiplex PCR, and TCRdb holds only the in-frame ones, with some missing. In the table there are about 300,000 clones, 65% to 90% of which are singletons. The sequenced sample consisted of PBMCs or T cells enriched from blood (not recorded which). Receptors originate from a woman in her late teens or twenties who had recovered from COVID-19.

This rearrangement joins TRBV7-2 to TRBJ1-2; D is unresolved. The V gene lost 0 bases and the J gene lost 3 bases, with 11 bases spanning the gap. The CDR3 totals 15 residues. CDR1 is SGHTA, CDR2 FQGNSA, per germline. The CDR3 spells CASSLANTRDYGYTF. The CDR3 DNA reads TGTGCCAGCAGCTTAGCCAATACGAGGGACTATGGCTACACCTTC.

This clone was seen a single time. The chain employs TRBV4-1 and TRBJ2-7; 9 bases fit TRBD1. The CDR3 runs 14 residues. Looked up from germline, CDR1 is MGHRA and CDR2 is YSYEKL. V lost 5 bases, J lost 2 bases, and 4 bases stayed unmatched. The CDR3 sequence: CASSGGTGTYEQYF. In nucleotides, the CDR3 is TGCGCCAGCAGCGGCGGGACAGGGACCTACGAGCAGTACTTC.

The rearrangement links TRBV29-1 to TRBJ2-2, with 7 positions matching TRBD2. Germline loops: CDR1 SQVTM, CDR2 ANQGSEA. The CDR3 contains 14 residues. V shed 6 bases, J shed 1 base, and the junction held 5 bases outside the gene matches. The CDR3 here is CSVGGTQNTGELFF. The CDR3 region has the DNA TGCAGCGTGGGGGGGACTCAGAACACCGGGGAGCTGTTTTTT.

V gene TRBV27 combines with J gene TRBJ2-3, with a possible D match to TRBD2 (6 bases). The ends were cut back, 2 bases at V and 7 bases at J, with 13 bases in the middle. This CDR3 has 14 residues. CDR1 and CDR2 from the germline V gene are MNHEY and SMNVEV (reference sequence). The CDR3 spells CASSLASGGHTQYF. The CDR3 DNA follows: TGTGCCAGCAGTTTAGCCTCCGGGGGACATACGCAGTATTTT.

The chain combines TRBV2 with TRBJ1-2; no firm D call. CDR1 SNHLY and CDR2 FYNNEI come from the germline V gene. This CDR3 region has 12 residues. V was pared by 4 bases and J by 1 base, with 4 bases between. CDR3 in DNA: TGTGCCAGCAGTGTCGGTAACTATGGCTACACCTTC. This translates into CASSVGNYGYTF.

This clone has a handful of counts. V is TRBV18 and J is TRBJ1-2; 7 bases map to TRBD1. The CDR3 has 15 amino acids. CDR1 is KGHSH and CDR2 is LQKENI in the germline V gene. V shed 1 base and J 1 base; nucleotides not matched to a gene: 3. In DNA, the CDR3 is TGTGCCAGCTCACCACAGGGGGCGAATAACTATGGCTACACCTTC. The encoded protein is CASSPQGANNYGYTF.

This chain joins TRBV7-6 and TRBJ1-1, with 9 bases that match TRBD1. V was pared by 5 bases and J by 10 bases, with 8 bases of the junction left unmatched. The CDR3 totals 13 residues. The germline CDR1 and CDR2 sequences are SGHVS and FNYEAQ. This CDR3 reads CASSPTDRGRAFF. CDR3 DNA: TGTGCCAGCAGCCCTACGGACAGGGGTAGAGCTTTCTTT.

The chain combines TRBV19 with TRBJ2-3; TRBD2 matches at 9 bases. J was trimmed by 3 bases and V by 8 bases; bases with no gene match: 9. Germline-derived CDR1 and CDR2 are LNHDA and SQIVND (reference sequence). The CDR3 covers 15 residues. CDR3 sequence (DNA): TGTGCCAGTGGGGCGGGGGGGCCCCCTACAGATACGCAGTATTTT. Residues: CASGAGGPPTDTQYF. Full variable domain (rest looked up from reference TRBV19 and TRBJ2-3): DGGITQSPKYLFRKEGQNVTLSCEQNLNHDAMYWYRQDPGQGLRLIYYSQIVNDFQKGDIAEGYSVSREKKESFPLTVTSAQKNPTAFYLCASGAGGPPTDTQYFGPGTRLTVL.

CDR3 sequence: CASSLKIAGGTEAFF. In DNA, the CDR3 is TGTGCCAGCAGTTTAAAAATCGCGGGGGGGACTGAAGCTTTCTTT. V is TRBV27 and J is TRBJ1-1; TRBD1 is a possible D gene (5 bases). This CDR3 has 15 residues. In germline, CDR1 is MNHEY, CDR2 SMNVEV (reference sequence). Deletions cut 2 bases from V and 5 bases from J, with 15 bases between.

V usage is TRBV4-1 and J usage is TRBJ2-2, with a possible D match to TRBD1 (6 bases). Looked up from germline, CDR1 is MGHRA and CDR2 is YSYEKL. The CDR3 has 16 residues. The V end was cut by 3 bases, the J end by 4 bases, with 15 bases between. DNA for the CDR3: TGCGCCAGCAGCCATCAGGGGCTCAGGGGCACCGGGGAGCTGTTTTTT. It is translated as CASSHQGLRGTGELFF.

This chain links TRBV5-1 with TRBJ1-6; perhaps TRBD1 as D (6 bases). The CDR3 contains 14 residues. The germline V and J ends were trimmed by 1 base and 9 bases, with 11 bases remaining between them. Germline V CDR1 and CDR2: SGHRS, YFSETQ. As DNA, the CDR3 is TGCGCCAGCAGCTTGTGGGAACAGGGTTCACCCCTCCACTTT. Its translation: CASSLWEQGSPLHF.

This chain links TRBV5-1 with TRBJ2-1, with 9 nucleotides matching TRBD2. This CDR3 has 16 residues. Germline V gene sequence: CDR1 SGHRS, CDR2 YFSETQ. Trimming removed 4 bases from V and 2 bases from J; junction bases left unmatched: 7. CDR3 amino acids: CASSVRAGGTYNEQFF. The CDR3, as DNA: TGCGCCAGCAGCGTTCGAGCGGGGGGTACCTACAATGAGCAGTTCTTC.

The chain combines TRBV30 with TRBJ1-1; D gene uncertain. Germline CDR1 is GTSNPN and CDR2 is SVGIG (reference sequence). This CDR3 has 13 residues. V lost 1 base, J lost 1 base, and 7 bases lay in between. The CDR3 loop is CAWSDVANTEAFF. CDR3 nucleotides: TGTGCCTGGAGTGATGTGGCGAACACTGAAGCTTTCTTT.

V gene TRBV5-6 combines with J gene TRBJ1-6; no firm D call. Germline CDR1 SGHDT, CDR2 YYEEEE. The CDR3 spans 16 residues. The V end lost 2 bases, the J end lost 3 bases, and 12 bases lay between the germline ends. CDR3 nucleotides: TGTGCCAGCAGCTTTGGAGGGCCCAGCTATAATTCACCCCTCCACTTT. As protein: CASSFGGPSYNSPLHF.

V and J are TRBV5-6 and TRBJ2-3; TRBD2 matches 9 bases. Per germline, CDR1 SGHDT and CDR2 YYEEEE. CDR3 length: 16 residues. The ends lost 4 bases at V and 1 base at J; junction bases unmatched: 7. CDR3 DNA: TGTGCCAGCAGCCGTGGCGGGGGGGCCGGCACAGATACGCAGTATTTT. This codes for CASSRGGGAGTDTQYF.

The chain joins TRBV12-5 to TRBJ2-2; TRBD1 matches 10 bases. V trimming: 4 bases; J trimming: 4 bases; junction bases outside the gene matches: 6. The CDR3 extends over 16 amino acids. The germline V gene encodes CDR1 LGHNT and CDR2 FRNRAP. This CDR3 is CASGSEDRGFTGELFF. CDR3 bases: TGTGCTAGTGGTTCGGAGGACAGGGGGTTCACCGGGGAGCTGTTTTTT. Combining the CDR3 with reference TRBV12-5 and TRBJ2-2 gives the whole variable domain DARVTQTPRHKVTEMGQEVTMRCQPILGHNTVFWYRQTMMQGLELLAYFRNRAPLDDSGMPKDRFSAEMPDATLATLKIQPSEPRDSAVYFCASGSEDRGFTGELFFGEGSRLTVL.

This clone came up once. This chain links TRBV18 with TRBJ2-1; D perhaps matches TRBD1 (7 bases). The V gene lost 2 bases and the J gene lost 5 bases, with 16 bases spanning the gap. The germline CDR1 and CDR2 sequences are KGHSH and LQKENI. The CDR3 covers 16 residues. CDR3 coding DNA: TGTGCCAGCTCACCAGGAGGGGGCTCTTACCACAATGAGCAGTTCTTC. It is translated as CASSPGGGSYHNEQFF.

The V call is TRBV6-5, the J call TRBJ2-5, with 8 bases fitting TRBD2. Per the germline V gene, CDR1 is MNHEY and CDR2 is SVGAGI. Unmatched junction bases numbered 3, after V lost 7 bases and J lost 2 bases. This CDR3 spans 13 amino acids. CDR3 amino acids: CASTKREQETQYF. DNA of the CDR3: TGTGCCAGCACTAAGCGGGAGCAAGAGACCCAGTACTTC.

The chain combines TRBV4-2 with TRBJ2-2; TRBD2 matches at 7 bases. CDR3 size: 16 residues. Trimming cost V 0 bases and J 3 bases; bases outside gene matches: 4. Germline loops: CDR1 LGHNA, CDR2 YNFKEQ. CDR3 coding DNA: TGTGCCAGCAGCCAAGAAGGCGGGAGTTACACCGGGGAGCTGTTTTTT. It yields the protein CASSQEGGSYTGELFF.

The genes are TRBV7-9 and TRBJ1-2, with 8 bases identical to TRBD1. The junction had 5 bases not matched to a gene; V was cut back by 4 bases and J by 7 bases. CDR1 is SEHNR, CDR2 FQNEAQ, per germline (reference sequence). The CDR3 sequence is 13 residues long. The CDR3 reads CASSWTGPGGYTF. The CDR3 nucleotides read TGTGCCAGCAGCTGGACAGGGCCTGGTGGCTACACCTTC.